The entry below describes one TCR beta chain. What it binds is not known. This specimen comes from a study of chemoradiotherapy in HPV16-positive cancers. Study conclusions and caveats: Functional assays defining HPV-specific T cells used only a couple of HPV16-positive patients.

Repertoires were sampled repeatedly during chemoradiotherapy. V gave up 3 bases and J gave up 4 bases; unmatched junction bases: 2. The CDR3 has 14 residues. In germline, CDR1 is MNHEY, CDR2 SVGAGI. TCRdb's copy holds only in-frame clones and misses some; the assay was immunoSEQ multiplex PCR. Altogether fewer than 30,000 clones are present, approximately 91% being singletons, with the ten largest covering under 25%. The TCR was taken from a human donor with HPV-associated anogenital cancer. Sequenced material: blood, taken from a patient who underwent chemoradiotherapy. The chain employs TRBV6-5 and TRBJ2-7; 11 nucleotides match TRBD1. As DNA, the CDR3 is TGTGCCAGCAGTTATGGGACAGGGGGTTACGAGCAGTACTTC. It codes for CASSYGTGGYEQYF.